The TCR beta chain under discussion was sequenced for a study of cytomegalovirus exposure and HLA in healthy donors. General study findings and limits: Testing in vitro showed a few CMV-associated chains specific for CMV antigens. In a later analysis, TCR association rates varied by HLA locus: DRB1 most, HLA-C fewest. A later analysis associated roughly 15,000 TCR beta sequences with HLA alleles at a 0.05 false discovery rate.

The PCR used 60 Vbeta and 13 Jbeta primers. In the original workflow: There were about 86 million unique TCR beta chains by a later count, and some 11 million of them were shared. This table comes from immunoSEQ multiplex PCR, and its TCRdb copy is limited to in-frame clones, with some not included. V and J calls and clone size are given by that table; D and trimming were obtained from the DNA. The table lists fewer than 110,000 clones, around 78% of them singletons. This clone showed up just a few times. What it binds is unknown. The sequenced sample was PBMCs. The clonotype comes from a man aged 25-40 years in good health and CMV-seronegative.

The CDR3 DNA is TGTGCCTGGAGTGCAAGCTTCAGGCTGCAAAAGGTCGAGCAGTACTTC. It is translated as CAWSASFRLQKVEQYF. The V call is TRBV30, the J call TRBJ2-7; D remains ambiguous. CDR1 is GTSNPN, CDR2 SVGIG, per germline (reference sequence). Trimming stripped 1 base from V and 6 bases from J, with 22 bases between. The CDR3 consists of 16 residues.